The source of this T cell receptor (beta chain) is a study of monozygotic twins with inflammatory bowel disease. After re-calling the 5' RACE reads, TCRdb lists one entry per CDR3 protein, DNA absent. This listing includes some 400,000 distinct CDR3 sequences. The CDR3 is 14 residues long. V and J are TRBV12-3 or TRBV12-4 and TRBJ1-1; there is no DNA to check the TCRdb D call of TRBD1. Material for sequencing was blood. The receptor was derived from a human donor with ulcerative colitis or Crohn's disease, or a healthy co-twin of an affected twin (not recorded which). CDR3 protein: CASSGGQMNTEAFF.